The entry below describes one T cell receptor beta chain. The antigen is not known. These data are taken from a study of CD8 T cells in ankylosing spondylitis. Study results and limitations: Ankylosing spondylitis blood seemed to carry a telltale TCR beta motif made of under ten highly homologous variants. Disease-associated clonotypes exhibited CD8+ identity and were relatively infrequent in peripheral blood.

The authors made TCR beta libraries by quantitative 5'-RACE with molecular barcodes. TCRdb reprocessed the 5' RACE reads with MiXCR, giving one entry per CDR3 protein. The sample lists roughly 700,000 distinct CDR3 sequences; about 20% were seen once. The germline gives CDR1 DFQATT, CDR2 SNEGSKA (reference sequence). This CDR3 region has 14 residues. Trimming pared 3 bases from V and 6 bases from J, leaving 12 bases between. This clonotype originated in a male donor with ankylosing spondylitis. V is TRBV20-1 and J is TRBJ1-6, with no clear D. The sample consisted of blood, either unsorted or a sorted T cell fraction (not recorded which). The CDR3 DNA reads TGCAGTGCTAGTGACCCTCGCTTTAATTCACCCCTCCACTTT. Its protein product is CSASDPRFNSPLHF.